The following is a TCR beta chain sequence with its context. This clone was seen just once. The antigen it binds to is not known. No much larger clonotype is one base removed from it; base qualities were not supplied. These data originate in a study of blood T cell repertoires in COVID-19 (TCRdb year 2020). About the full investigation: Samples from collaborators originated in the United States, Italy and Spain and spanned both the acute and convalescent phases of COVID-19. Samples were obtained from the ongoing ImmuneRACE study (first 160 participants) and from about 1,300 subjects provided by 6 global collaborators. Where HLA class I and class II types were available, the types were taken from metadata supplied by the sample provider, not from assay-based typing. The prospective study material was composed of cDNA or gDNA derived from T cells, B-cell-depleted T cells, or PBMCs. A de-identified subject ID, COVID-19 status, age in years and sex were almost always included in the sample metadata. The dataset comprised deeply sampled blood TCRbeta repertoires from subjects exposed to, actively infected with, or recovered from COVID-19. The repertoires were made available in a free public database intended to serve as a resource for research on the immune response to SARS-CoV-2.

Findings and caveats that apply to the study as a whole: How much clinical and demographic metadata was included differed by source and by participant, and the metadata was provided uncurated.

The germline V gene (reference sequence) specifies GTSNPN as CDR1 and SVGIG as CDR2. V is shortened by 7 bases, J by 0 bases, and the region joining them spans 16 bases. The CDR3 runs 15 residues from the cysteine to the phenylalanine. CDR3 DNA is the only sequence kept; it has 45 bases, read in frame from the first base. The immunoSEQ Assay, a bias-controlled multiplex PCR, was used to amplify TCRbeta CDR3 regions from genomic DNA. Processing in the source paper ran as follows. Within the assay, amplification of reference gene primers was used to estimate how many nucleated cells each sample contained. To quantify the absolute abundance of each unique TCRbeta CDR3 rearrangement, sequence reads were collapsed and filtered. Productive Simpson clonality was computed per sample as the square root of Simpson's diversity index over productive rearrangements. This is the immuneACCESS table as TCRdb keeps it, with only in-frame sequences that have V and J called. A part of the clones is gone; compared with another copy, unresolved V genes explain less than half, and the rest is unexplained. That table gives V, J and clone size, and the DNA gave D and trimming. The sample includes 150,000 to 200,000 clones, with over 60% observed a single time. About 25% of the sample is held by the ten biggest clonotypes.

Whole blood was collected in K2EDTA tubes by collaborating institutions according to the institutions' own protocols. For TCRbeta analysis, collaborator samples were shipped as frozen whole blood, as isolated PBMCs, or as DNA extracted from either sample type. Source material: peripheral blood. The receptor comes from a woman aged 70-85 years with acute or convalescent COVID-19. In this chain, TRBV30 is recombined with TRBJ2-1; TRBD2 is a weak D gene call, 6 bases matching. The CDR3: CAFAGLLSSYNEQFF. The sequence in DNA is TGTGCCTTCGCGGGGCTCCTTTCCTCCTACAATGAGCAGTTCTTC.